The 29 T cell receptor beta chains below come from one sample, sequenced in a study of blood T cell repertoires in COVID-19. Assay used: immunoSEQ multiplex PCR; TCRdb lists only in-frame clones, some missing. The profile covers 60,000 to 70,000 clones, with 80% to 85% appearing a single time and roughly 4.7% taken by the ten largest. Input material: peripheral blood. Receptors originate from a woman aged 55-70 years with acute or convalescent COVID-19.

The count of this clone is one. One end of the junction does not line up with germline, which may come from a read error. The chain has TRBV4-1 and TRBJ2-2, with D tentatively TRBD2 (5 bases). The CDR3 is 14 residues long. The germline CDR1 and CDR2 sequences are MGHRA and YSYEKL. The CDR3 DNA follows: TGCGCCAGCAGTCAAGAACGGGGTAACGGGGAGCTGTTTTTT. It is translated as CASSQERGNGELFF.

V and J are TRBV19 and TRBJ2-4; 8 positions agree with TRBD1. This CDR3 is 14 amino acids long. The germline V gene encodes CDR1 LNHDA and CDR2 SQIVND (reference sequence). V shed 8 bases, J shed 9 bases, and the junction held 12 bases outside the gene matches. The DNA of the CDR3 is TGTGCCAGTGGGGACAGGTCAGCCATAGTCATTCAGTACTTC. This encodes CASGDRSAIVIQYF.

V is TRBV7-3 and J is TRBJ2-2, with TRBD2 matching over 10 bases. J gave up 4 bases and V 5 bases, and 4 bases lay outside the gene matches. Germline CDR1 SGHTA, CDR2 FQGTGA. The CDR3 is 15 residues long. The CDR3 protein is CASSPAGGTTGELFF. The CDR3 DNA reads TGTGCCAGCAGCCCAGCGGGGGGGACCACCGGGGAGCTGTTTTTT.

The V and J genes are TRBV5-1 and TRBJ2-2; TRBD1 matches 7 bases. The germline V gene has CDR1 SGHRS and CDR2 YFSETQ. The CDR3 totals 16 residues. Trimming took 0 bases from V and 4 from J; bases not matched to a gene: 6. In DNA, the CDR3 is TGCGCCAGCAGCTTGGAGGGGGCGCAGGGCACCGGGGAGCTGTTTTTT. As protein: CASSLEGAQGTGELFF.

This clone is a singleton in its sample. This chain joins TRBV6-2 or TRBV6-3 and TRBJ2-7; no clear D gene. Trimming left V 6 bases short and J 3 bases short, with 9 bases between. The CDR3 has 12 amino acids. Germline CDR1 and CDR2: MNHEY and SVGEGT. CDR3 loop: CASSFNSYEQYF. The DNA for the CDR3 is TGTGCCAGCAGCTTTAACAGCTACGAGCAGTACTTC.

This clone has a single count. The DNA for the CDR3 is TGTGCCAGTCGCGCGGGACCGACTAACTATGGCTACACCTTC. Translating gives CASRAGPTNYGYTF. The chain links TRBV19 to TRBJ1-2; possible D gene TRBD1, 5 bases. The CDR3 sequence is 14 residues long. The germline V gene encodes CDR1 LNHDA and CDR2 SQIVND (reference sequence). With 8 bases removed from V and 0 bases from J, the gap between germline ends came to 13 bases.

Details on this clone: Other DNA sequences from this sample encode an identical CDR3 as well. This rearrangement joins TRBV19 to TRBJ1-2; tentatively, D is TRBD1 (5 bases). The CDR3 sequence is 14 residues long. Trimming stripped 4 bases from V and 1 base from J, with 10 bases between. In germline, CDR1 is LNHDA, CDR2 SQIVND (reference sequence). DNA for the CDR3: TGTGCCAGTAGTAGGGAAGGGGTTAACTATGGCTACACCTTC. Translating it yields CASSREGVNYGYTF.

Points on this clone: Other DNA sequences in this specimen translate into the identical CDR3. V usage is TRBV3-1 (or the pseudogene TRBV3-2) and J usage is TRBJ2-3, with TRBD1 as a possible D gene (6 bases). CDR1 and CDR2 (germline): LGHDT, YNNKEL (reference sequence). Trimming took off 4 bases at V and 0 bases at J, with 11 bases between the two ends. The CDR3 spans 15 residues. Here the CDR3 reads CASSPGQLSTDTQYF. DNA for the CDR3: TGTGCCAGCAGCCCCGGACAGCTTAGCACAGATACGCAGTATTTT.

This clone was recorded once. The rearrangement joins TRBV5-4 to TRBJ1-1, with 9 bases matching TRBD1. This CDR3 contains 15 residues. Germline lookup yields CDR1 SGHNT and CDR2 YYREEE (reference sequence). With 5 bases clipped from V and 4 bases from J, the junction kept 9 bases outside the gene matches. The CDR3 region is CASSLPLQGATEAFF. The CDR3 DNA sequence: TGTGCCAGCAGTCTTCCCCTACAGGGGGCCACTGAAGCTTTCTTT.

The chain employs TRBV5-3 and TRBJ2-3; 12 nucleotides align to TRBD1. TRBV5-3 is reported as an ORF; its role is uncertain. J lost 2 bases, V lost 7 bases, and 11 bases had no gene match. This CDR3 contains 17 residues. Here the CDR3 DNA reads TGTGCCAGAGGAGAAGGGACAGGGGGCTATCCCACAGATACGCAGTATTTT. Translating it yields CARGEGTGGYPTDTQYF.

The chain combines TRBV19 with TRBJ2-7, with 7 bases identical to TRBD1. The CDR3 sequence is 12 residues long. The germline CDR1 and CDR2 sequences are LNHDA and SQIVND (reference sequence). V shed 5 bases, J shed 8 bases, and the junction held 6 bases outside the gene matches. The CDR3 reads CASSRGQAQQYF. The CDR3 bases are TGTGCCAGTAGTCGAGGACAGGCTCAGCAGTACTTC.

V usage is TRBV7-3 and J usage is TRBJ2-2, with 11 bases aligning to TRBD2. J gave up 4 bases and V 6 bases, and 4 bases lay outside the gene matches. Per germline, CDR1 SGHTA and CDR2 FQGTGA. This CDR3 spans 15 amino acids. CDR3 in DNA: TGTGCCAGCAGTTGGACTAGCGGGTTCACCGGGGAGCTGTTTTTT. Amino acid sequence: CASSWTSGFTGELFF.

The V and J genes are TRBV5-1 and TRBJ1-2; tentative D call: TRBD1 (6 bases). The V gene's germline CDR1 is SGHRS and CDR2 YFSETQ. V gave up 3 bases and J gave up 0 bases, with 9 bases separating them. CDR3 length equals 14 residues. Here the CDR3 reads CASSSGGTNYGYTF. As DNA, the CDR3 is TGCGCCAGCAGCTCGGGGGGCACTAACTATGGCTACACCTTC.

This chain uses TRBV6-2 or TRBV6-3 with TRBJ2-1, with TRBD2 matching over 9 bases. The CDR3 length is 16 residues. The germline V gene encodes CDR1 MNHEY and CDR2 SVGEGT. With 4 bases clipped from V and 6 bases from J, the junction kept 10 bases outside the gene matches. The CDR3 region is CASSSWGLAGVNEQFF. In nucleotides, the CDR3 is TGTGCCAGCAGTTCTTGGGGACTAGCAGGGGTCAATGAGCAGTTCTTC.

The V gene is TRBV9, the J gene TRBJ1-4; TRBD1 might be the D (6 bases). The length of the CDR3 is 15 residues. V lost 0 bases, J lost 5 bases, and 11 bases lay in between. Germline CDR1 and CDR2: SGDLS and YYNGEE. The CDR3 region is CASSVAERGNEKLFF. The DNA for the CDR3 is TGTGCCAGCAGCGTAGCTGAGAGGGGGAATGAAAAACTGTTTTTT.

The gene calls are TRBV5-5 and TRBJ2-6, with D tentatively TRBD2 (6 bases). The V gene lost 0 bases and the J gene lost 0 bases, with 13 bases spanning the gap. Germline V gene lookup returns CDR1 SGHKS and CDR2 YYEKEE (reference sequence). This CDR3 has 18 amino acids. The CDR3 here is CASSLDSGWSSGANVLTF. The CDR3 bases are TGTGCCAGCAGCTTGGATAGCGGATGGAGCTCTGGGGCCAACGTCCTGACTTTC.

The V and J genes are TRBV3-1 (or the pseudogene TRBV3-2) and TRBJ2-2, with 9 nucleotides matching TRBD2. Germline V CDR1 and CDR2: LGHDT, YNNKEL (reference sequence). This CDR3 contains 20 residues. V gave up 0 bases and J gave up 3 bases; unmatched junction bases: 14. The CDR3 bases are TGTGCCAGCAGCCAAGAGGGGCGGTGGCGGGGGGGCCCAGACACCGGGGAGCTGTTTTTT. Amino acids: CASSQEGRWRGGPDTGELFF.

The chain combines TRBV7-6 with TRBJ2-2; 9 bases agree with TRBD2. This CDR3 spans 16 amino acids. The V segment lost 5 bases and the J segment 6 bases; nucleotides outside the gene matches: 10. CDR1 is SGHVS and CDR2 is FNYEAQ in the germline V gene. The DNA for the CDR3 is TGTGCCAGCAGCGCGACTAGCGGCGGAACATCCGGGGAGCTGTTTTTT. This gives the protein CASSATSGGTSGELFF.

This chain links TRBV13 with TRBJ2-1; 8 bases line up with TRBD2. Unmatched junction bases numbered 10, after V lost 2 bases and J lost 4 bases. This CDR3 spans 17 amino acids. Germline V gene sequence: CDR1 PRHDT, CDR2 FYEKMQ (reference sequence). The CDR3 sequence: CASSLFGEAGGYNEQFF. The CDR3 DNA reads TGTGCCAGCAGCTTATTTGGTGAGGCGGGGGGTTACAATGAGCAGTTCTTC.

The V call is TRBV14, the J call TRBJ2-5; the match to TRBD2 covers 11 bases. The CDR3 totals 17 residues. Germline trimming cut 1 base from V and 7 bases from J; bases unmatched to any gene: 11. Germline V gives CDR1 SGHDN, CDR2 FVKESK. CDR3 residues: CASSQALLAGGPGTQYF. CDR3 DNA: TGTGCCAGCAGCCAAGCCCTCCTAGCGGGGGGCCCGGGGACCCAGTACTTC.

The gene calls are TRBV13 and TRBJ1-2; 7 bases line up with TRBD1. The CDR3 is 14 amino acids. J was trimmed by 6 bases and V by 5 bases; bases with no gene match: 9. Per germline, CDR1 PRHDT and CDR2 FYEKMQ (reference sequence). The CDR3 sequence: CASSEWDRSNGYTF. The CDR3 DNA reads TGTGCCAGCAGCGAGTGGGACAGAAGTAATGGCTACACCTTC.

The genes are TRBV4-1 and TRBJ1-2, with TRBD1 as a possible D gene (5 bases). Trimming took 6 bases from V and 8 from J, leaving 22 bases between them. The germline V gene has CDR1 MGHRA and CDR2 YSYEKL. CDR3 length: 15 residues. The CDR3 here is CASSYQKVETEGYTF. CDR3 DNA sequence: TGCGCCAGCAGTTACCAAAAGGTAGAGACAGAAGGCTACACCTTC.

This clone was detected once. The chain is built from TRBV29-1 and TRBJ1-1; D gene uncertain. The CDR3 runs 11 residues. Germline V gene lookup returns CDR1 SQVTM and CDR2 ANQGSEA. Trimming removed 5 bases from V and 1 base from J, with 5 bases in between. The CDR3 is CSVLPNTEAFF. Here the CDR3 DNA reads TGCAGCGTTCTCCCGAACACTGAAGCTTTCTTT.

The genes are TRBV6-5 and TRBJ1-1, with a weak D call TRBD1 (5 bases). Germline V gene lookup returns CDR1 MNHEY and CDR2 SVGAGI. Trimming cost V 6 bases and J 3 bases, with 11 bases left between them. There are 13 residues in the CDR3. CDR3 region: CASRQGLYTEAFF. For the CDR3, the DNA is TGTGCCAGCAGGCAGGGTCTATACACTGAAGCTTTCTTT.

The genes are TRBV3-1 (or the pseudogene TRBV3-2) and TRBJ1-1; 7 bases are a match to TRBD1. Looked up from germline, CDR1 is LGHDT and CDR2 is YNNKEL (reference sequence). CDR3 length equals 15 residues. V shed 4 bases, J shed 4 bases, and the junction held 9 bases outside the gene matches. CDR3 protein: CASSPPDRWGTEAFF. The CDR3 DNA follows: TGTGCCAGCAGCCCGCCGGACAGGTGGGGCACTGAAGCTTTCTTT.

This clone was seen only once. The DNA for the CDR3 is TGCGCCAGCAGCCCCCGGGACAGGGGGAGTAGTAACTATGGCTACACCTTC. Protein sequence: CASSPRDRGSSNYGYTF. This sequence joins TRBV5-1 and TRBJ1-2; 11 nucleotides agree with TRBD1. CDR3 size: 17 residues. CDR1 is SGHRS, CDR2 YFSETQ, per germline. V lost 4 bases and J lost 1; bases outside the gene matches: 9. Based on the CDR3 plus reference TRBV5-1 and TRBJ1-2, the full variable domain is KAGVTQTPRYLIKTRGQQVTLSCSPISGHRSVSWYQQTPGQGLQFLFEYFSETQRNKGNFPGRFSGRQFSNSRSEMNVSTLELGDSALYLCASSPRDRGSSNYGYTFGSGTRLTVV.

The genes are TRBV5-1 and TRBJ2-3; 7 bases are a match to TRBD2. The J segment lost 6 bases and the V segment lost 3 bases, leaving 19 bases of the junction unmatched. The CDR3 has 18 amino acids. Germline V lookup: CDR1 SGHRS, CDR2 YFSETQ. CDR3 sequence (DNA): TGCGCCAGCAGCTCCAGGGAATCCGGGACCGCGGGGGTGGATACGCAGTATTTT. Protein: CASSSRESGTAGVDTQYF. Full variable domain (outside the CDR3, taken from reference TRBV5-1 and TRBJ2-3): KAGVTQTPRYLIKTRGQQVTLSCSPISGHRSVSWYQQTPGQGLQFLFEYFSETQRNKGNFPGRFSGRQFSNSRSEMNVSTLELGDSALYLCASSSRESGTAGVDTQYFGPGTRLTVL.

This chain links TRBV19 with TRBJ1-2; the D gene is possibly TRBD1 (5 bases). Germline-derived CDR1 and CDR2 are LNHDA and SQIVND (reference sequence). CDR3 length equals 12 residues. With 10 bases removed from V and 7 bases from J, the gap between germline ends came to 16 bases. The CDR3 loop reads CATNKMGGGYTF. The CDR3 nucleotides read TGTGCCACAAACAAGATGGGGGGTGGCTACACCTTC.

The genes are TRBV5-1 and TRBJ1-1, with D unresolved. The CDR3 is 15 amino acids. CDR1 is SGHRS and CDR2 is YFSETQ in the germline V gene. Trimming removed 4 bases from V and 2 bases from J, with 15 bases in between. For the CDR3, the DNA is TGCGCCAGCAGCCCTCTAGACGGCAGAAACACTGAAGCTTTCTTT. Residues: CASSPLDGRNTEAFF.